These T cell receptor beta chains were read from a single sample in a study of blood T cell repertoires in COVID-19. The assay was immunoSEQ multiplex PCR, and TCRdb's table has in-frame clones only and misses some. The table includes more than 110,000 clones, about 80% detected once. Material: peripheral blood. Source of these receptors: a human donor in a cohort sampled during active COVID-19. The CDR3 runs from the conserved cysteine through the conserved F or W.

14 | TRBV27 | CASSYSGVQETQYF
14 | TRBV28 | CASSRGQPPRPQHF
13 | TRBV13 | CASSIGLQDTQYF
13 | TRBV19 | CASSEKGQGAQHF
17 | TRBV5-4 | CASSLPPSGGAAETQYF
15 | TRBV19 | CASIEEGGLDTEAFF
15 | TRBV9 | CASSVARARTDTQYF
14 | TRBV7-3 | CASSLNARADTQYF
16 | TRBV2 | CASRVGLAGNTGELFF
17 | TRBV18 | CASSPRVPTGAGYEQYF